The rows below give T cell receptor beta chains drawn from one sample of a study of T cell repertoires in cytomegalovirus infection. TCRdb fed the reads into MiXCR, producing one record per CDR3 protein. Of approximately 300,000 distinct CDR3 sequences in the sample, roughly 29% were seen once. The antigens of these receptors remain unknown. The sequencing here drew on cultured PBMCs, taken from culture after CMV antigen stimulation. These receptors all stem from a human donor in good health (CMV status not recorded). Some clones in this sample may be carry-over from other donors' samples. Both conserved end residues are part of each CDR3. A D gene is named only where the DNA matches it firmly. For some rows the clone size is stated as once, few or many, or as a class when expanded; others skip it.

size: .
V: TRBV7-2
D: .
J: TRBJ1-5
DNA: TGTGCCAGCAGCTTAGCGCTATGGAGGTCGCCCCAGCATTTT
CDR3: CASSLALWRSPQHF

size: .
V: TRBV9
D: .
J: TRBJ2-5
DNA: TGTGCCAGCGGAGACGGCGGAAGGGGCCAAGAGACCCAGTACTTC
CDR3: CASGDGGRGQETQYF

size: few
V: TRBV7-9
D: .
J: TRBJ1-6
DNA: TGTGCCAGCAGACACAGGACACCCCCAAATTCACCCCTCCACTTT
CDR3: CASRHRTPPNSPLHF

size: many
V: TRBV7-9
D: .
J: TRBJ1-5
DNA: TGTGCCAGCAGCTTTAAGGGGGGGGATCAGCCCCAGCATTTT
CDR3: CASSFKGGDQPQHF

size: .
V: TRBV7-9
D: TRBD1
J: TRBJ2-7
DNA: TGTGCCAGCAGCTTAACCGGGACAGGGACACATGAGCAGTACTTC
CDR3: CASSLTGTGTHEQYF

size: .
V: TRBV7-4
D: .
J: TRBJ2-1
DNA: TGTGCCAGCAGCCCTGGCGAGCAGTTCTTC
CDR3: CASSPGEQFF

size: few
V: TRBV19
D: .
J: TRBJ1-2
DNA: TGTGCCAGTAGTAAAGGACAGTCTCGGAACTATGGCTACACCTTC
CDR3: CASSKGQSRNYGYTF

size: .
V: TRBV28
D: TRBD1
J: TRBJ2-1
DNA: TGTGCCAGCCCTCCCGTGCCCGGGACAGGGGACGAAGATGAGCAGTTCTTC
CDR3: CASPPVPGTGDEDEQFF

size: few
V: TRBV2
D: .
J: TRBJ2-1
DNA: TGTGCCAGCAGTGAAGTGGGACCATACAATGAGCAGTTCTTC
CDR3: CASSEVGPYNEQFF

size: .
V: TRBV25-1
D: .
J: TRBJ1-2
DNA: TGTGCCAGCAGTGGCGATACTAGGGGTGACTATGGCTACACCTTC
CDR3: CASSGDTRGDYGYTF

size: .
V: TRBV10-2
D: TRBD1
J: TRBJ1-2
DNA: TGCGCCAGCCGGGGACAGGGAGATATCTATGGCTACACCTTC
CDR3: CASRGQGDIYGYTF

size: .
V: TRBV19
D: .
J: TRBJ2-7
DNA: TGTGCCAGTAGTATCAGGACAGCCTTCTACGAGCAGAACTTC
CDR3: CASSIRTAFYEQNF

size: .
V: TRBV5-4
D: .
J: TRBJ2-7
DNA: TGTGCCAGCAGCTTGGACAGGTTCGTCCACGAGCAGTACTTC
CDR3: CASSLDRFVHEQYF

size: .
V: TRBV28
D: .
J: TRBJ1-5
DNA: TGTGCCGCCTGGCAGACCACTAATCAGCCCCAGCATTTT
CDR3: CAAWQTTNQPQHF

size: .
V: TRBV7-2
D: .
J: TRBJ1-4
DNA: TGTGCCAGCAGCCTATGGACAGAAAAACTGTTTTTT
CDR3: CASSLWTEKLFF

size: .
V: TRBV19
D: TRBD1
J: TRBJ1-5
DNA: TGTGCCAGTAGTATTCGACCACCGGGACAGGGGCCGCCGTGGCCCCAGCATTTT
CDR3: CASSIRPPGQGPPWPQHF

size: few
V: TRBV7-4
D: TRBD1
J: TRBJ1-2
DNA: TGTGCCAGCAGCCGACAGGGGGTGAAAGGCTACACCTTC
CDR3: CASSRQGVKGYTF

size: many
V: TRBV19
D: .
J: TRBJ1-1
DNA: TGTGCCAGTAGCCCGTGGCAGGGCGAACTTGGAGACACTGAAGCTTTCTTT
CDR3: CASSPWQGELGDTEAFF

size: few
V: TRBV4-2
D: .
J: TRBJ1-4
DNA: TGTGCCAGCAGCCAAGATGTGGAAACCCGAAAACTGTTTTTT
CDR3: CASSQDVETRKLFF

size: few
V: TRBV27
D: TRBD1
J: TRBJ2-5
DNA: TGTGCCAGCAGCCTGACAGGGGGAGAACAAGAGACCCAGTACTTC
CDR3: CASSLTGGEQETQYF

size: .
V: TRBV3-1
D: TRBD2
J: TRBJ2-4
DNA: TGTGCCAGCAGCCAATCCCATAGCGGGAAGGAAAACATTCAGTACTTC
CDR3: CASSQSHSGKENIQYF

size: .
V: TRBV7-9
D: .
J: TRBJ2-1
DNA: TGTGCCAGCAGCACAGCGCAAGCCTACAATGAGCAGTTCTTC
CDR3: CASSTAQAYNEQFF

size: .
V: TRBV5-6
D: TRBD2
J: TRBJ2-1
DNA: TGTGCCAGCAGCCCCCTGGGTAGCGGGATTAATGAGCAGTTCTTC
CDR3: CASSPLGSGINEQFF

size: few
V: TRBV5-6
D: .
J: TRBJ1-2
DNA: TGTGCCAGCAGCTTGGGACCTGGCGGCACGACTAACTATGGCTACACCTTC
CDR3: CASSLGPGGTTNYGYTF

size: .
V: TRBV9
D: .
J: TRBJ2-7
DNA: TGTGCCAGCAGCGTAGGTAGCGGAGGGTACGAGCAGTACTTC
CDR3: CASSVGSGGYEQYF

size: once
V: TRBV29-1
D: TRBD1
J: TRBJ2-7
DNA: TGCAGCGTGAGGGGGGGACAGGGGATTTACGAGCAGTACTTC
CDR3: CSVRGGQGIYEQYF

size: .
V: TRBV7-8
D: .
J: TRBJ2-1
DNA: TGTGCCAGCAGCTTAGTTTTTACGTACAATGAGCAGTTCTTC
CDR3: CASSLVFTYNEQFF

size: .
V: TRBV7-9
D: TRBD2
J: TRBJ2-2
DNA: TGTGCCAGCAGCTGCCGGCCGGGACTAGCTGGTATCGGGGAGCTGTTTTTT
CDR3: CASSCRPGLAGIGELFF

size: few
V: TRBV15
D: .
J: TRBJ1-4
DNA: TGTGCCACCAGCCCACAGGGTAGGGGTAATGAAAAACTGTTTTTT
CDR3: CATSPQGRGNEKLFF

size: .
V: TRBV24-1
D: .
J: TRBJ1-4
DNA: TGTGCCACCAGTCCCCCCAATGAAAAACTGTTTTTT
CDR3: CATSPPNEKLFF

size: few
V: TRBV6-1
D: .
J: TRBJ2-6
DNA: TGTGCCACCCTACCCCTTGTGGCTGGGGCCAACGTCCTGACTTTC
CDR3: CATLPLVAGANVLTF

size: few
V: TRBV7-9
D: TRBD1
J: TRBJ1-1
DNA: TGTGCCAGCAGCCCACGACAGGGTAGTGGTTTCTTT
CDR3: CASSPRQGSGFF

size: few
V: TRBV7-2
D: .
J: TRBJ1-6
DNA: TGTGCCAGCAGCCACACAGGGCGGAATTCACCCCTCCACTTT
CDR3: CASSHTGRNSPLHF

size: .
V: TRBV19
D: .
J: TRBJ2-2
DNA: TGTGCCAGTAGTATCGGACAGAACACCGGGGAGCTGTTTTTT
CDR3: CASSIGQNTGELFF

size: .
V: TRBV11-2
D: TRBD1
J: TRBJ1-1
DNA: TGTGCCAGCAGCCGAACGTTCGGACAGGGGACTGAAGCTTTCTTT
CDR3: CASSRTFGQGTEAFF

size: few
V: TRBV7-9
D: .
J: TRBJ1-1
DNA: TGTGCCAGCAGCTTTTCGGGGGGCTCGGCTTTCTTT
CDR3: CASSFSGGSAFF

size: .
V: TRBV2
D: .
J: TRBJ2-2
DNA: TGTGCCAGCATAAGTGGGAGTATCACCGGGGAGCTGTTTTTT
CDR3: CASISGSITGELFF

size: few
V: TRBV11-1
D: TRBD2
J: TRBJ2-1
DNA: TGTGCCAGCAGCCTACTAGCGAGAGGCTCCTACAATGAGCAGTTCTTC
CDR3: CASSLLARGSYNEQFF

size: few
V: TRBV28
D: .
J: TRBJ1-1
DNA: TGTGCCAGCAGCCAAGTGAGGACACCAAGGAACACTGAAGCTTTCTTT
CDR3: CASSQVRTPRNTEAFF

size: .
V: TRBV7-2
D: .
J: TRBJ2-3
DNA: TGTGCCAGCAGCCCCGAGCGGGGCACAGATACGCAGTATTTT
CDR3: CASSPERGTDTQYF

size: .
V: TRBV24-1
D: .
J: TRBJ2-3
DNA: TGTGCCACCAGTGATGGGCAGGTGAATATGGATACGCAGTATTTT
CDR3: CATSDGQVNMDTQYF